A selection of T cell receptor beta chains follows, all from one sample in a study of vaccination effects on CD4 cells after COVID-19. These receptors lack a known antigen. The data were produced by immunoSEQ multiplex PCR, yet TCRdb's version contains in-frame clones alone and is incomplete. Of about 24,000 clones listed, roughly three quarters are singletons. The sequences come from CD4+ T cells from PBMCs cultured with SARS-CoV-2 spike peptides, collected after COVID-19 vaccination. These TCRs come from a human donor who received a COVID-19 vaccine. The CDR3 runs from the conserved cysteine through the conserved F or W. A D gene is named only where the DNA matches it firmly. Clone size, where shown, is once, few, many, or a class for clones that have expanded.

- | TRBJ2-3 | TRBV9 | - | TGTGCCAGCAGCGGGAGGGCCTCTAGCACAGATACGCAGTATTTT | CASSGRASSTDTQYF
- | TRBJ1-5 | TRBV5-1 | - | TGCGCCAGCAGCTTGGAGGGGTATAGCAATCAGCCCCAGCATTTT | CASSLEGYSNQPQHF
few | TRBJ1-1 | TRBV6-6 | TRBD1 | TGTGCCAGCAACACACAGGGGAGTGGGACTGAAGCTTTCTTT | CASNTQGSGTEAFF
- | TRBJ2-1 | TRBV5-1 | - | TGCGCCAGCAGCTTACCGGGACACCGGTCGAATGAGCAGTTCTTC | CASSLPGHRSNEQFF
- | TRBJ2-2 | TRBV5-1 | - | TGCGCCAGCAGCTTGGGAACAGGAACCGGGGAGCTGTTTTTT | CASSLGTGTGELFF
- | TRBJ2-2 | TRBV28 | - | TGTGCCAGCAGCAGGCGGACAGTCACCGGGGAGCTGTTTTTT | CASSRRTVTGELFF
- | TRBJ1-3 | TRBV19 | - | TGTGCCAGACGAAGACCAGCCTCTGGAAACACCATATATTTT | CARRRPASGNTIYF
few | TRBJ1-2 | TRBV11-2 | - | TGTGCCAGCAGCTTATCAGAAGACTATGGCTACACCTTC | CASSLSEDYGYTF
- | TRBJ2-7 | TRBV29-1 | TRBD1 | TGCAGCGGAGGACAGGGGGCCTACGAGCAGTACTTC | CSGGQGAYEQYF
- | TRBJ2-1 | TRBV24-1 | - | TGTGCCACCAGGGGATCGGGGGTGGATGAGCAGTTCTTC | CATRGSGVDEQFF
once | TRBJ1-2 | TRBV10-3 | - | TGTGCCATCAGTGACCACAATAAAGAGGAGGGCTATGGCTACACCTTC | CAISDHNKEEGYGYTF
- | TRBJ2-7 | TRBV30 | TRBD1 | TGTGCCTGGAGTGCGGACAGGTACGAGCAGTACTTC | CAWSADRYEQYF
few | TRBJ2-2 | TRBV4-1 | TRBD1 | TGCGCCAGCAGCCATGCGGCGGGACAGGGCGGGGACACCGGGGAGCTGTTTTTT | CASSHAAGQGGDTGELFF
- | TRBJ1-2 | TRBV5-1 | TRBD1 | TGCGCCAGCGAAGATGGACAGGGATCGGATTATGGCTACACCTTC | CASEDGQGSDYGYTF
- | TRBJ2-3 | TRBV3-1/TRBV3-2 | - | TGTGCCAGCAGCCAAGCTACGGGGCGCACAGATACGCAGTATTTT | CASSQATGRTDTQYF
- | TRBJ1-1 | TRBV19 | - | TGTGCCAGTACCTATTCCGTCGGACAGATGGACACTGAAGCTTTCTTT | CASTYSVGQMDTEAFF
- | TRBJ1-5 | TRBV2 | - | TGTGCCAGCAGTGAAGGGGGATTCAATCAGCCCCAGCATTTT | CASSEGGFNQPQHF
few | TRBJ2-7 | TRBV3-1/TRBV3-2 | - | TGTGCCAGCAGCCGTTTCCAACGGGACGAGCAGTACTTC | CASSRFQRDEQYF
few | TRBJ1-4 | TRBV2 | - | TGTGCCAGCAGTGAAATGGGACTCACGAATGAAAAACTGTTTTTT | CASSEMGLTNEKLFF
- | TRBJ1-2 | TRBV29-1 | - | TGCAGCGTGACAGAAGCCTATGGCTACACCTTC | CSVTEAYGYTF
once | TRBJ2-1 | TRBV5-1 | - | TGCGCCAGCAGCTTGGGCCGCTTTAGCCCAAATGAGCAGTTCTTC | CASSLGRFSPNEQFF
- | TRBJ1-5 | TRBV29-1 | - | TGCAGCGTTGGGATGGGGAGGGATCAGCCCCAGCATTTT | CSVGMGRDQPQHF
- | TRBJ2-4 | TRBV18 | - | TGTGCCAGCTCACCGGGTGGGACCAAAAACATTCAGTACTTC | CASSPGGTKNIQYF
once | TRBJ1-1 | TRBV3-1/TRBV3-2 | - | TGTGCCAGCAGCCAAGTTGGCATGGCCACTGAAGCTTTCTTT | CASSQVGMATEAFF
- | TRBJ2-1 | TRBV3-1/TRBV3-2 | - | TGTGCCAGCAGCCAAAGTGGGCCAAGGAGGACATACAATGAGCAGTTCTTC | CASSQSGPRRTYNEQFF
- | TRBJ2-7 | TRBV6-2/TRBV6-3 | TRBD1 | TGTGCCAGCAGTCTCGGGACAGGGGATGTCTCCGAGCAGTACTTC | CASSLGTGDVSEQYF
few | TRBJ1-2 | TRBV27 | - | TGTGCCAGCAGTTTTCGGGGGGTGTTCGGCTACACCTTC | CASSFRGVFGYTF
- | TRBJ1-3 | TRBV10-2 | - | TGCGCCAGCAGGGTAGCTGGAAACACCATATATTTT | CASRVAGNTIYF
- | TRBJ1-1 | TRBV19 | - | TGTGCCAGTAGTAGTGGATCGGGCGCCGACACTGAAGCTTTCTTT | CASSSGSGADTEAFF
- | TRBJ1-5 | TRBV15 | - | TGTGCCACCAGCAGAGGAGGGACACTAATCGATCAGCCCCAGCATTTT | CATSRGGTLIDQPQHF
- | TRBJ2-3 | TRBV3-1/TRBV3-2 | TRBD2 | TGTGCCGTCAGCGGGAGCCCCACAGATACGCAGTATTTT | CAVSGSPTDTQYF
- | TRBJ2-1 | TRBV18 | TRBD2 | TGTGCCAGCTCACAAATGAACCCTAGCGGGGGCCATGCTCTTCAGTTCTTC | CASSQMNPSGGHALQFF
- | TRBJ2-5 | TRBV4-1 | TRBD2 | TGCGCCAGCAGCCAAGCGGGCGGGGGGGCCCGGGAGACCCAGTACTTC | CASSQAGGGARETQYF
- | TRBJ2-7 | TRBV4-2 | TRBD2 | TGTGCCAGCAGCCAAGACGAAGCGGGAGGTTCCTACGAGCAGTACTTC | CASSQDEAGGSYEQYF
- | TRBJ2-2 | TRBV19 | - | TGTGCCAGTAGTATTGGGACACCGAACACCGGGGAGCTGTTTTTT | CASSIGTPNTGELFF
- | TRBJ1-1 | TRBV6-4 | - | TGTGCCAGCAGTGACTCGAGCAGGGGATCTGAAGCTTTCTTT | CASSDSSRGSEAFF
- | TRBJ2-5 | TRBV6-5 | TRBD1 | TGTGCCAGCGGAAACAGGGGGATTCAAGAGACCCAGTACTTC | CASGNRGIQETQYF
- | TRBJ2-1 | TRBV19 | - | TGTGCCAGTAGTATACACCCGACAGCGGGCAATGAGCAGTTCTTC | CASSIHPTAGNEQFF
- | TRBJ1-2 | TRBV19 | - | TGTGCCAGTAGTGACACAGGATCCTATGGCTACACCTTC | CASSDTGSYGYTF
- | TRBJ2-3 | TRBV12-5 | TRBD2 | TGTGCTAGTGGTTTGGGGCTAGCGGGGACCACAGATACGCAGTATTTT | CASGLGLAGTTDTQYF
- | TRBJ1-6 | TRBV5-6 | - | TGTGCCAGCAGCTTGGAGGGACACCCTTCACCCCTCCACTTT | CASSLEGHPSPLHF
few | TRBJ2-3 | TRBV5-1 | - | TGCGCCAGCAGCTCTTATAGCACAGATACGCAGTATTTT | CASSSYSTDTQYF